The 29 T cell receptor beta chains below come from one sample, sequenced in a study of T cells after yellow fever vaccination. TCRdb called the 5' RACE reads again in MiXCR, with one record for every CDR3 protein. The table records 95,000 to 100,000 distinct CDR3 sequences, under 6.5% of them present only once. The sample here was CD8+ T cells sorted from PBMCs, taken 10 days after the yellow fever booster vaccination. The origin of the receptors is a man aged 18 to 30 who received the YFV17D yellow fever vaccine.

V and J are TRBV15 and TRBJ1-1; TRBD1 agrees at 7 bases. The CDR3 extends over 19 amino acids. The germline V gene encodes CDR1 LNHNV and CDR2 YYDKDF (reference sequence). V lost 0 bases, J lost 7 bases, and 20 bases stayed unmatched. The CDR3 region is CATSRDNYRDRSNPYEAFF. CDR3 nucleotides: TGTGCCACCAGCAGAGATAATTATAGGGACAGATCGAACCCTTATGAAGCTTTCTTT. Full variable domain (missing parts from reference TRBV15 and TRBJ1-1): DAMVIQNPRYQVTQFGKPVTLSCSQTLNHNVMYWYQQKSSQAPKLLFHYYDKDFNNEADTPDNFQSRRPNTSFCFLDIRSPGLGDTAMYLCATSRDNYRDRSNPYEAFFGQGTRLTVV.

The V and J genes are TRBV5-1 and TRBJ1-3; D is ambiguous. The CDR3 is 16 residues long. Looked up from germline, CDR1 is SGHRS and CDR2 is YFSETQ. The V gene lost 0 bases and the J gene lost 0 bases, with 10 bases spanning the gap. The CDR3 DNA reads TGCGCCAGCAGCTTGGCCCTGGTTGGCTCTGGAAACACCATATATTTT. It codes for CASSLALVGSGNTIYF.

This clonotype was seen a handful of times. This sequence joins TRBV6-5 and TRBJ2-1; a possible D gene is TRBD1 (6 bases). There are 11 residues in the CDR3. V was cut by 2 bases and J by 10 bases, with 6 bases left in between. CDR1 and CDR2 (germline): MNHEY, SVGAGI. DNA of the CDR3: TGTGCCAGCAGTTACACAGGGGAGCAGTTCTTC. It yields the protein CASSYTGEQFF.

The V call is TRBV4-1, the J call TRBJ2-7; D is undetermined. Trimming took off 0 bases at V and 5 bases at J, with 14 bases between the two ends. The CDR3 spans 15 residues. CDR1 is MGHRA and CDR2 is YSYEKL in the germline V gene. The CDR3 DNA sequence: TGCGCCAGCAGCCAAGAACGGGCTTCGTCCCACGAGCAGTACTTC. It translates to CASSQERASSHEQYF.

The genes are TRBV5-1 and TRBJ2-1; 8 nucleotides align to TRBD2. Trimming removed 2 bases from V and 6 bases from J; junction bases left unmatched: 4. CDR3 size: 14 residues. The germline V gene encodes CDR1 SGHRS and CDR2 YFSETQ. CDR3 coding DNA: TGCGCCAGCAGCTTCGGACTAGCCCCCAATGAGCAGTTCTTC. Protein: CASSFGLAPNEQFF.

The chain joins TRBV27 to TRBJ1-6; D is uncertain. There are 15 residues in the CDR3. Trimming left V 1 base short and J 6 bases short, with 10 bases between. The germline V gene encodes CDR1 MNHEY and CDR2 SMNVEV (reference sequence). CDR3 DNA: TGTGCCAGCAGTTTATGGCAGGCTCCTAATTCACCCCTCCACTTT. This codes for CASSLWQAPNSPLHF.

Only a few counts were recorded for this clonotype. The J gene is TRBJ2-6, the V gene TRBV6-5; a weak D match, TRBD1 (6 bases). The CDR3 has 17 residues. Trimming took 4 bases from V and 0 from J, leaving 13 bases between them. Germline V gives CDR1 MNHEY, CDR2 SVGAGI. CDR3 loop: CASSFGQILSGANVLTF. The CDR3 DNA reads as TGTGCCAGCAGTTTTGGACAGATCCTCTCTGGGGCCAACGTCCTGACTTTC.

This clonotype occurred many times. V usage is TRBV19 and J usage is TRBJ2-7, with D uncertain. Trimming took 5 bases from V and 1 from J, leaving 9 bases between them. Germline loops: CDR1 LNHDA, CDR2 SQIVND (reference sequence). There are 13 residues in the CDR3. CDR3 region: CASSVSGSYEQYF. Here the CDR3 DNA reads TGTGCCAGTAGTGTTTCCGGATCCTACGAGCAGTACTTC.

In its sample, this clonotype was seen a few times. The chain recombines TRBV4-1 with TRBJ1-1; D not certain. This CDR3 is built from 16 residues. In germline, CDR1 is MGHRA, CDR2 YSYEKL. V was clipped by 3 bases and J by 0 bases, with 14 bases between them. The CDR3 region has the DNA TGCGCCAGCAGCCATCACCCGGCGGGGTTGAACACTGAAGCTTTCTTT. It codes for CASSHHPAGLNTEAFF.

The V and J genes are TRBV7-8 and TRBJ2-5; D is possibly TRBD1 (6 bases). This CDR3 spans 15 amino acids. V lost 4 bases, J lost 0 bases, and 12 bases lay in between. Germline CDR1 and CDR2: SGHVS and FQNEAQ. In DNA, the CDR3 is TGTGCCAGCAGCTCAGGGGCCGGGTACCAAGAGACCCAGTACTTC. Protein sequence: CASSSGAGYQETQYF.

This clonotype came up many times. CDR3 nucleotide sequence: TGTGCCAGCAGCTTGAGGTTACATGAAGCTTTCTTT. Translation gives CASSLRLHEAFF. J is TRBJ1-1 and V is TRBV7-8; D gene uncertain. The CDR3 consists of 12 residues. V shed 3 bases and J shed 7 bases, with 9 bases lying between them. Germline CDR1 SGHVS, CDR2 FQNEAQ. The full variable domain, completed using reference TRBV7-8 and TRBJ1-1, is GAGVSQSPRYKVAKRGQDVALRCDPISGHVSLFWYQQALGQGPEFLTYFQNEAQLDKSGLPSDRFFAERPEGSVSTLKIQRTQQEDSAVYLCASSLRLHEAFFGQGTRLTVV.

This clonotype was seen at least ten times. The V and J genes are TRBV29-1 and TRBJ2-7; D unclear. CDR1 SQVTM and CDR2 ANQGSEA come from the germline V gene. This CDR3 contains 12 residues. Trimming pared 1 base from V and 3 bases from J, leaving 7 bases between. This CDR3 is CSVEVADYEQYF. For the CDR3, the DNA is TGCAGCGTTGAAGTAGCCGACTACGAGCAGTACTTC.

The chain recombines TRBV11-2 with TRBJ1-1; D not resolved. CDR1 SGHAT and CDR2 FQNNGV come from the germline V gene. V was cut by 1 base and J by 1 base, with 10 bases left in between. This CDR3 region has 15 residues. The CDR3 protein is CASSLVWLGNTEAFF. In nucleotides, the CDR3 is TGTGCCAGCAGCTTAGTTTGGTTGGGGAACACTGAAGCTTTCTTT.

CDR3 nucleotide sequence: TGTGCCAGCAGAACGGGGAATCAGCCCCAGCATTTT. This translates into CASRTGNQPQHF. This sequence joins TRBV6-2 or TRBV6-3 and TRBJ1-5, with no clear D. The CDR3 extends over 12 amino acids. CDR1 and CDR2 from the germline V gene are MNHEY and SVGEGT. V lost 6 bases to trimming and J lost 4 bases, with 7 bases between them.

The gene calls are TRBV19 and TRBJ2-7; maybe TRBD1 (6 bases). The CDR3 is 13 amino acids. V was clipped by 5 bases and J by 5 bases, with 13 bases between them. Germline lookup yields CDR1 LNHDA and CDR2 SQIVND (reference sequence). The CDR3 nucleotides read TGTGCCAGTAGTGCGGACAGAGGCAACGAGCAGTACTTC. Encoded protein: CASSADRGNEQYF.

V usage is TRBV5-4 and J usage is TRBJ2-3, with D maybe TRBD2 (7 bases). The CDR3 sequence is 18 residues long. The V end was cut by 4 bases, the J end by 4 bases, with 25 bases between. CDR1 is SGHNT and CDR2 is YYREEE in the germline V gene (reference sequence). The CDR3 sequence: CASSPHGGPPSLADTQYF. The CDR3 nucleotides are TGTGCCAGCAGCCCACACGGGGGGCCCCCATCGTTGGCAGATACGCAGTATTTT.

The chain joins TRBV29-1 to TRBJ2-5; D is possibly TRBD2 (5 bases). CDR1 SQVTM and CDR2 ANQGSEA come from the germline V gene. There are 14 residues in the CDR3. V lost 0 bases to trimming and J lost 5 bases, with 13 bases between them. CDR3 sequence: CSVEEAARGETQYF. The DNA for the CDR3 is TGCAGCGTTGAAGAGGCCGCAAGAGGGGAGACCCAGTACTTC.

This chain links TRBV9 with TRBJ1-2; tentatively, D is TRBD1 (5 bases). The germline V gene encodes CDR1 SGDLS and CDR2 YYNGEE. V was shortened by 4 bases and J by 4 bases, with 11 bases between the two germline ends. The CDR3 is made up of 13 amino acids. As DNA, the CDR3 is TGTGCCAGCAGCCAGGGAGACAGCTATGGCTACACCTTC. Translating gives CASSQGDSYGYTF. Full variable domain (outside the CDR3, taken from reference TRBV9 and TRBJ1-2): DSGVTQTPKHLITATGQRVTLRCSPRSGDLSVYWYQQSLDQGLQFLIQYYNGEERAKGNILERFSAQQFPDLHSELNLSSLELGDSALYFCASSQGDSYGYTFGSGTRLTVV.

The J gene is TRBJ2-3, the V gene TRBV24-1, with TRBD2 identical over 12 bases. J was trimmed by 7 bases and V by 3 bases; bases with no gene match: 10. The germline V gene encodes CDR1 KGHDR and CDR2 SFDVKD. This CDR3 comprises 17 residues. The chain's CDR3 is CATSDLRTSGEGYTQYF. The CDR3 DNA reads as TGTGCCACCAGTGATCTCCGGACTAGCGGGGAAGGATATACGCAGTATTTT.

This clonotype has a count of ten or more. The gene calls are TRBV6-4 and TRBJ2-1, with 13 positions matching TRBD2. The V gene's germline CDR1 is MRHNA and CDR2 SNTAGT. The CDR3 sequence is 15 residues long. Unmatched junction bases numbered 4, after V lost 3 bases and J lost 8 bases. This CDR3 is CASSETSGGAHEQFF. The CDR3 DNA follows: TGTGCCAGCAGTGAAACTAGCGGGGGGGCACATGAGCAGTTCTTC.

This clonotype showed up many times. The chain carries TRBV11-2 and TRBJ2-1, with 8 bases that match TRBD2. This CDR3 has 15 amino acids. V shed 6 bases and J 9 bases; nucleotides not matched to a gene: 13. CDR1 and CDR2 from the germline V gene are SGHAT and FQNNGV. The CDR3 DNA follows: TGTGCCAGCAGTTGGGGCAAGGCGGGGGGAGCTGAGCAGTTCTTC. It encodes CASSWGKAGGAEQFF.

This clonotype was seen at least ten times. The chain combines TRBV5-1 with TRBJ2-7; D not resolved. Per the germline V gene, CDR1 is SGHRS and CDR2 is YFSETQ. V was shortened by 3 bases and J by 2 bases, with 12 bases between the two germline ends. This CDR3 contains 14 residues. The CDR3 is CASSSPEAPYEQYV. DNA of the CDR3: TGCGCCAGCAGCTCTCCTGAGGCCCCCTACGAGCAGTACGTC.

The table lists this clonotype with many counts. The rearrangement links TRBV3-1 to TRBJ2-5, with unresolved D. The CDR3 sequence is 15 residues long. V lost 1 base and J lost 7, with 16 bases in between. Germline V gives CDR1 LGHDT, CDR2 YNNKEL (reference sequence). In DNA form, the CDR3 reads TGTGCCAGCAGCCAAGGCGTGAGGTCCCCAGTGACCCAGTACTTC. It codes for CASSQGVRSPVTQYF.

By sample fraction, this clonotype is hyperexpanded. This sequence joins TRBV5-4 and TRBJ2-1; weak D call: TRBD2 (6 bases). Looked up from germline, CDR1 is SGHNT and CDR2 is YYREEE (reference sequence). CDR3 length: 15 amino acids. Trimming removed 0 bases at V and 4 bases at J, with 11 bases between. Here the CDR3 reads CASSLDGTSYNEQFF. The CDR3 DNA reads TGTGCCAGCAGCTTGGATGGGACTTCGTACAATGAGCAGTTCTTC.

The chain has TRBV20-1 and TRBJ1-6; D not resolved. V lost 5 bases and J lost 4, with 12 bases in between. CDR1 and CDR2 (germline): DFQATT, SNEGSKA (reference sequence). The CDR3 length is 14 residues. This CDR3 is CSALERKYNSPLHF. DNA of the CDR3: TGCAGTGCTCTCGAACGGAAGTATAATTCACCCCTCCACTTT.

This clonotype was recorded a few times. The chain has TRBV29-1 and TRBJ2-7; tentatively, D is TRBD2 (5 bases). Germline CDR1 reads SQVTM; CDR2 reads ANQGSEA. This CDR3 is built from 11 residues. Trimming left V 4 bases short and J 3 bases short, with 7 bases between. The CDR3 loop reads CSVVRGYEQYV. The CDR3 bases are TGCAGCGTTGTCCGGGGCTACGAGCAGTACGTC.

This clonotype was seen many times. The rearrangement uses TRBV12-3 or TRBV12-4 and TRBJ2-1, with D hard to call. CDR3 length equals 15 residues. The ends were cut back, 5 bases at V and 6 bases at J, with 17 bases in the middle. CDR3 nucleotides: TGTGCCAGCAGTCCGACTGGCTTACAAGGCAATGAGCAGTTCTTC. It yields the protein CASSPTGLQGNEQFF.

A few counts support this clonotype. The V gene is TRBV7-9, the J gene TRBJ2-7, with a tentative D call TRBD2 (5 bases). V shed 7 bases and J shed 7 bases, with 17 bases lying between them. The CDR3 is made up of 13 amino acids. CDR1 and CDR2 (germline): SEHNR, FQNEAQ (reference sequence). The CDR3 is CASTETPGDEQYF. The CDR3 region has the DNA TGTGCCAGCACCGAGACACCCGGGGATGAGCAGTACTTC.

There are a few counts of this clonotype. This chain uses TRBV7-9 with TRBJ1-2; D is ambiguous. CDR3 length equals 17 residues. V was clipped by 0 bases and J by 4 bases, with 18 bases between them. Per germline, CDR1 SEHNR and CDR2 FQNEAQ (reference sequence). CDR3 amino acids: CASSLAGIFGEGYGYTF. The DNA of the CDR3 is TGTGCCAGCAGCTTAGCGGGCATCTTTGGTGAGGGCTATGGCTACACCTTC.